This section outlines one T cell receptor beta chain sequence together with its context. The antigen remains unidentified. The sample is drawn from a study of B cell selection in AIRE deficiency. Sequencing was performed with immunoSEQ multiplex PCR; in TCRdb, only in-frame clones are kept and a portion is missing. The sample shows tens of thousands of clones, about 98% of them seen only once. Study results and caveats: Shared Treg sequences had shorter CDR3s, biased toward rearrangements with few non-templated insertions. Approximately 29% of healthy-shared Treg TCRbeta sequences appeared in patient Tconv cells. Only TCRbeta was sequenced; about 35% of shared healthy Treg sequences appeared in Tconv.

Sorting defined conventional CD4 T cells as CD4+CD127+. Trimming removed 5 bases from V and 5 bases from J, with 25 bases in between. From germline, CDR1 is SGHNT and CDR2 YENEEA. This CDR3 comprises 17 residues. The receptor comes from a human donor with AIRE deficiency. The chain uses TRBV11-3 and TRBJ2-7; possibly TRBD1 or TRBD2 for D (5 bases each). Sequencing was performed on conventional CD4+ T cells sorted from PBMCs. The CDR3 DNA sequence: TGTGCCAGCAGCCTCTTGTCCGGGATCAACTGGGGCCACGAGCAGTACTTC. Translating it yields CASSLLSGINWGHEQYF.